The rows below give T cell receptor beta chains drawn from one sample of a study of identical twins. Using its own MiXCR run on the 5' RACE reads, TCRdb lists one record per CDR3 protein. The data show 640,000 or so distinct CDR3 sequences, approximately 6% seen once. Sequencing input: naive T cells sorted from blood. These receptors all come from a young man in good health. The CDR3 runs from the conserved cysteine through the conserved F or W. Each record gives: D gene, J gene, clone size, V gene, CDR3 protein, CDR3 DNA. A D gene is named only where the DNA matches it firmly. Clone size appears in some rows only: once, few, many, or a class for an expanded clone.

D: TRBD2
J: TRBJ2-3
size: few
V: TRBV20-1
CDR3: CSALAAWTSGRTGHQDTQYF
DNA: TGCAGTGCTCTCGCTGCCTGGACTAGCGGGAGGACCGGGCACCAAGATACGCAGTATTTT

D: .
J: TRBJ1-1
size: few
V: TRBV4-3
CDR3: CASSQDGGESTEAFF
DNA: TGCGCCAGCAGCCAAGATGGGGGAGAAAGTACTGAAGCTTTCTTT

D: .
J: TRBJ1-5
size: many
V: TRBV4-1
CDR3: CASSRTLDSNQPQHF
DNA: TGCGCCAGCAGCCGGACCCTGGATAGCAATCAGCCCCAGCATTTT

D: .
J: TRBJ1-2
size: .
V: TRBV7-2
CDR3: CASSLSGQRGYTF
DNA: TGTGCCAGCAGCTTGAGTGGACAGCGGGGCTACACCTTC

D: TRBD2
J: TRBJ2-5
size: .
V: TRBV18
CDR3: CANSPQLAGHQETQYF
DNA: TGTGCCAACTCCCCTCAACTAGCGGGTCACCAAGAGACCCAGTACTTC

D: TRBD2
J: TRBJ2-3
size: .
V: TRBV5-4
CDR3: CASSLESGRAVAQYF
DNA: TGTGCCAGCAGCTTGGAGAGCGGGAGGGCTGTTGCGCAGTATTTT

D: TRBD2
J: TRBJ2-1
size: .
V: TRBV10-3
CDR3: CATGQRERVGEQFF
DNA: TGTGCCACCGGGCAGCGGGAGAGGGTGGGGGAGCAGTTCTTC

D: .
J: TRBJ1-6
size: many
V: TRBV9
CDR3: CASSGQRDSPLHF
DNA: TGTGCCAGCTCTGGACAGCGAGATTCACCCCTCCACTTT

D: .
J: TRBJ2-7
size: .
V: TRBV5-4
CDR3: CASSYDSGYEQYF
DNA: TGTGCCAGCAGCTACGATAGCGGATACGAGCAGTACTTC

D: .
J: TRBJ2-2
size: .
V: TRBV25-1
CDR3: CASNSDPRGELFF
DNA: TGTGCCAGTAACTCGGACCCGCGCGGGGAGCTGTTTTTT

D: TRBD1
J: TRBJ1-2
size: .
V: TRBV27
CDR3: CASSPLGQGAMGGYTF
DNA: TGTGCCAGCAGTCCACTCGGACAGGGGGCTATGGGCGGCTACACCTTC

D: .
J: TRBJ1-5
size: many
V: TRBV29-1
CDR3: CSVLSRGNQPQHF
DNA: TGCAGCGTCTTGAGCAGGGGAAATCAGCCCCAGCATTTT

D: TRBD2
J: TRBJ2-4
size: many
V: TRBV5-6
CDR3: CASSLSGKDIQYF
DNA: TGTGCCAGCAGCTTGAGCGGGAAAGACATTCAGTACTTC

D: .
J: TRBJ2-5
size: many
V: TRBV20-1
CDR3: CSARRGTQETQYF
DNA: TGCAGTGCTAGGAGGGGAACCCAAGAGACCCAGTACTTC

D: .
J: TRBJ2-1
size: few
V: TRBV18
CDR3: CASSPPGRRTNNEQFF
DNA: TGTGCCAGCTCACCTCCGGGGAGGAGGACCAACAATGAGCAGTTCTTC

D: TRBD2
J: TRBJ2-7
size: many
V: TRBV29-1
CDR3: CSVDSGTSVDEQYF
DNA: TGCAGCGTTGACTCCGGGACTAGCGTCGACGAGCAGTACTTC

D: TRBD2
J: TRBJ2-1
size: .
V: TRBV7-9
CDR3: CASSMGGRLAGHEQFF
DNA: TGTGCCAGCAGCATGGGGGGCAGACTAGCGGGGCATGAGCAGTTCTTC

D: .
J: TRBJ2-2
size: few
V: TRBV5-6
CDR3: CASSLRQDMRNTGELFF
DNA: TGTGCCAGCAGCTTGAGACAAGACATGCGAAACACCGGGGAGCTGTTTTTT

D: .
J: TRBJ2-2
size: many
V: TRBV20-1
CDR3: CSASIQGYGELFF
DNA: TGCAGTGCTAGTATACAGGGTTACGGGGAGCTGTTTTTT

D: TRBD1
J: TRBJ2-5
size: .
V: TRBV7-9
CDR3: CASSFYSGTGGEETQYF
DNA: TGTGCCAGCAGCTTTTATTCAGGGACAGGGGGCGAAGAGACCCAGTACTTC

D: .
J: TRBJ2-2
size: few
V: TRBV28
CDR3: CASSLPYHSSVDTGELFF
DNA: TGTGCCAGCAGTCTCCCCTACCACAGCAGTGTCGACACCGGGGAGCTGTTTTTT

D: .
J: TRBJ2-7
size: many
V: TRBV7-2
CDR3: CASSLYPEQYF
DNA: TGTGCCAGCAGCTTATACCCCGAGCAGTACTTC